These 14 T cell receptor beta chains share one sample of origin, sequenced in a study of shared clonotypes between healthy human individuals. TCRdb keeps only in-frame clones here, not all; method: immunoSEQ multiplex PCR. The sample yields 2 million to 3 million clones, 93% seen once. The sample was naive CD4+ T cells from PBMCs. The subset was: CD45RA+ positively selected. Every receptor here comes from a man aged 18 to 29 in good health. Some clones in this sample may be carry-over from other donors' samples.

This rearrangement joins TRBV25-1 to TRBJ2-5, with TRBD2 matching 7 bases. V trimming: 5 bases; J trimming: 11 bases; junction bases outside the gene matches: 14. This CDR3 is 14 amino acids long. Per the germline V gene, CDR1 is MGHDK and CDR2 is SYGVNS. The CDR3 DNA reads TGTGCCAGCAGTCTTGGGACTACCCATCGGGAGCAGTACTTC. Its translation is CASSLGTTHREQYF.

This chain uses TRBV27 with TRBJ2-3; D is possibly TRBD1 or TRBD2 (5 bases each). Per the germline V gene, CDR1 is MNHEY and CDR2 is SMNVEV (reference sequence). This CDR3 is built from 16 residues. With 2 bases removed from V and 3 bases from J, the gap between germline ends came to 15 bases. The chain's CDR3 is CASSLRQRPRTDTQYF. Here the CDR3 DNA reads TGTGCCAGCAGTTTAAGACAGCGGCCTAGAACAGATACGCAGTATTTT.

The gene calls are TRBV5-8 and TRBJ2-6; tentative D call: TRBD1 (6 bases). Germline values: CDR1 SGHTS, CDR2 YDEGEE. CDR3 size: 17 residues. V gave up 3 bases and J gave up 1 base, with 14 bases separating them. CDR3 sequence reads: CASSSGDTFSGANVLTF. Here the CDR3 DNA reads TGTGCCAGCAGCTCCGGGGACACCTTTTCTGGGGCCAACGTCCTGACTTTC.

The chain is built from TRBV6-6 and TRBJ1-2; D remains unclear. Germline V lookup: CDR1 MNHNY, CDR2 SVGAGI (reference sequence). The CDR3 covers 14 residues. V lost 0 bases and J lost 10, with 15 bases in between. CDR3: CASSYSRRARTYTF. Here the CDR3 DNA reads TGTGCCAGCAGTTACTCGAGGCGTGCCAGAACCTACACCTTC.

As concerns this clone: This specimen includes other DNA sequences encoding the same CDR3. This chain links TRBV28 with TRBJ1-2; D gene uncertain. The CDR3 runs to 12 residues. CDR1 and CDR2 (germline): MDHEN, SYDVKM. V was cut by 6 bases and J by 0 bases, with 5 bases left in between. The CDR3 nucleotides are TGTGCCAGCAGCACAGCTAACTATGGCTACACCTTC. It specifies CASSTANYGYTF.

The chain carries TRBV11-2 and TRBJ1-1; D is uncertain. Trimming removed 5 bases from V and 4 bases from J, with 17 bases in between. Germline-derived CDR1 and CDR2 are SGHAT and FQNNGV. CDR3 length: 15 amino acids. The CDR3 loop is CASSAVGEIRTEAFF. CDR3 bases: TGTGCCAGCAGCGCCGTCGGGGAGATTCGCACTGAAGCTTTCTTT.

This clone was seen just once. This rearrangement joins TRBV19 to TRBJ1-1; no clear D. The CDR3 runs to 13 residues. Germline CDR1 and CDR2: LNHDA and SQIVND (reference sequence). V gave up 4 bases and J gave up 4 bases, with 10 bases separating them. The CDR3 coding sequence is TGTGCCAGTAGTAGCCTCATGGGCACTGAAGCTTTCTTT. Encoded protein: CASSSLMGTEAFF.

The CDR3 coding sequence is TGCGCCAGCAGCCGGGATAGCGGGAGTTTTAGCACAGATACGCAGTATTTT. This gives the protein CASSRDSGSFSTDTQYF. The rearrangement joins TRBV4-3 to TRBJ2-3; 9 bases agree with TRBD2. With 4 bases clipped from V and 0 bases from J, the junction kept 8 bases outside the gene matches. The CDR3 runs to 17 residues. Germline V lookup: CDR1 LGHNA, CDR2 YSLEER.

V and J are TRBV4-3 and TRBJ2-7, with TRBD2 matching 7 bases. The germline gives CDR1 LGHNA, CDR2 YSLEER. V shed 0 bases, J shed 2 bases, and the junction held 4 bases outside the gene matches. CDR3 size: 15 residues. CDR3 sequence: CASSQDLGGTYEQYF. The CDR3 DNA sequence: TGCGCCAGCAGCCAAGATCTCGGGGGGACCTACGAGCAGTACTTC.

Turning to this clone: Other DNA sequences from this sample encode an identical CDR3 as well. The rearrangement uses TRBV7-2 and TRBJ2-3; TRBD2 is a possible D gene (6 bases). In germline, CDR1 is SGHTA, CDR2 FQGNSA. V was clipped by 5 bases and J by 8 bases, with 8 bases between them. The CDR3 loop spans 11 amino acids. The CDR3 spells CASSLGGTQYF. DNA of the CDR3: TGTGCCAGCAGCCTGGGAGGTACGCAGTATTTT.

V gene TRBV6-1 combines with J gene TRBJ1-5; possibly TRBD1 for D (6 bases). V shed 2 bases and J shed 1 base, with 9 bases lying between them. Germline lookup yields CDR1 MNHNS and CDR2 SASEGT. This CDR3 is 15 amino acids long. DNA for the CDR3: TGTGCCAGCAGTGAATTTGGACAGAGCAATCAGCCCCAGCATTTT. This translates into CASSEFGQSNQPQHF.

The gene calls are TRBV30 and TRBJ2-2; TRBD1 or TRBD2 may be the D gene (6 bases each). The CDR3 totals 14 residues. Per the germline V gene, CDR1 is GTSNPN and CDR2 is SVGIG (reference sequence). The chain's CDR3 is CARLGGHSTGELFF. Written as DNA, the CDR3 is TGTGCTCGACTAGGGGGACACAGCACCGGGGAGCTGTTTTTT. Full variable domain (outside the CDR3, taken from reference TRBV30 and TRBJ2-2): SQTIHQWPATLVQPVGSPLSLECTVEGTSNPNLYWYRQAAGRGLQLLFYSVGIGQISSEVPQNLSASRPQDRQFILSSKKLLLSDSGFYLCARLGGHSTGELFFGEGSRLTVL.

CDR3 loop: CASSATRGAGVSYNEQFF. The CDR3 DNA follows: TGTGCCAGCAGCGCCACCAGGGGAGCGGGGGTTTCCTACAATGAGCAGTTCTTC. J is TRBJ2-1 and V is TRBV14; 8 bases agree with TRBD2. The junction had 13 bases not matched to a gene; V was cut back by 5 bases and J by 1 base. CDR1 SGHDN and CDR2 FVKESK come from the germline V gene. This CDR3 has 18 residues.

The chain carries TRBV7-2 and TRBJ2-7, with D possibly matching TRBD2 (6 bases). The V end lost 0 bases, the J end lost 2 bases, and 11 bases lay between the germline ends. Germline V gene data show CDR1 as SGHTA and CDR2 as FQGNSA. The CDR3 is 15 residues long. The CDR3 here is CASSLAPAGAYEQYF. CDR3 in DNA: TGTGCCAGCAGCTTAGCCCCAGCGGGTGCCTACGAGCAGTACTTC.